This note documents a single T cell receptor beta chain sequence. TCRdb keeps only in-frame clones here, not all; method: immunoSEQ multiplex PCR. The sample lists about 230,000 clones, roughly 80% seen once, with about 8% in the top ten. This specimen belongs to a study of blood T cell repertoires in COVID-19. Germline assignment: CDR1 SGHAT and CDR2 FQNNGV. CDR3 size: 14 residues. V lost 5 bases, J lost 3 bases, and 7 bases stayed unmatched. This rearrangement joins TRBV11-2 to TRBJ2-7; 7 positions match TRBD2. Sequenced: peripheral blood. The clonotype originates from a woman older than 75 with acute or convalescent COVID-19. In DNA, the CDR3 is TGTGCCAGCAGCCAAAGCGGGGAGCGCTACGAGCAGTACTTC. Amino acid sequence: CASSQSGERYEQYF.